The 21 T cell receptor beta chains in this list originate from one sample, sequenced in a study of blood T cell repertoires in COVID-19. Produced via immunoSEQ multiplex PCR; TCRdb's table is partial and in-frame only. The table shows hundreds of thousands of clones, with approximately 87% occurring only once. Sequencing was carried out using peripheral blood. The receptors come from a middle-aged woman who had recovered from COVID-19.

V and J are TRBV12-3 or TRBV12-4 and TRBJ2-7; no clear D. CDR3 length: 13 residues. Trimming took 6 bases from V and 2 from J, leaving 11 bases between them. In nucleotides, the CDR3 is TGTGCCAGCAGCTTCCGGCAGGCCTACGAGCAGTACTTC. As protein: CASSFRQAYEQYF.

Note on this clone: Other DNA sequences from this sample encode an identical CDR3 as well. The gene calls are TRBV3-1 (or the pseudogene TRBV3-2) and TRBJ1-1, with TRBD1 as a possible D gene (6 bases). The CDR3 contains 12 residues. Trimming stripped 4 bases from V and 8 bases from J, with 11 bases between. Germline V gives CDR1 LGHDT, CDR2 YNNKEL (reference sequence). The CDR3 reads CASSRGGREAFF. The CDR3 nucleotides read TGTGCCAGCAGCCGGGGGGGGCGCGAAGCTTTCTTT.

The J gene is TRBJ2-7, the V gene TRBV12-5; 9 nucleotides agree with TRBD1. V gave up 1 base and J gave up 9 bases; unmatched junction bases: 4. Germline CDR1 LGHNT, CDR2 FRNRAP. The CDR3 is 13 residues long. The CDR3 is CASGLGTGVVQYF. The DNA for the CDR3 is TGTGCTAGTGGTTTGGGGACAGGGGTCGTGCAGTACTTC.

The chain uses TRBV5-4 and TRBJ2-5; 8 bases line up with TRBD2. The CDR3 extends over 16 amino acids. The V segment lost 3 bases and the J segment 4 bases; nucleotides outside the gene matches: 11. Per the germline V gene, CDR1 is SGHNT and CDR2 is YYREEE (reference sequence). The CDR3 DNA sequence: TGTGCCAGCAGCTCCCCGGGGTCGGGGGGGCCAGAGACCCAGTACTTC. Amino acids: CASSSPGSGGPETQYF. Full variable domain (remainder filled in from reference TRBV5-4 and TRBJ2-5): ETGVTQSPTHLIKTRGQQVTLRCSSQSGHNTVSWYQQALGQGPQFIFQYYREEENGRGNFPPRFSGLQFPNYSSELNVNALELDDSALYLCASSSPGSGGPETQYFGPGTRLLVL.

The rearrangement links TRBV2 to TRBJ1-4; 7 bases map to TRBD1. Germline CDR1 reads SNHLY; CDR2 reads FYNNEI. J was trimmed by 6 bases and V by 8 bases; bases with no gene match: 12. The CDR3 totals 15 residues. The CDR3 DNA reads TGTGCCAGCCGGGACAGCCGGGCCCGTTATGAAAAACTGTTTTTT. Protein sequence: CASRDSRARYEKLFF. Complete variable domain (other parts from reference TRBV2 and TRBJ1-4): EPEVTQTPSHQVTQMGQEVILRCVPISNHLYFYWYRQILGQKVEFLVSFYNNEISEKSEIFDDQFSVERPDGSNFTLKIRSTKLEDSAMYFCASRDSRARYEKLFFGSGTQLSVL.

The chain joins TRBV21-1 to TRBJ2-3; TRBD2, as called in the table, went unchecked against the DNA. TRBV21-1 is described as a pseudogene. There are 17 residues in the CDR3. CDR3 residues: CASSKLVSGGARNTQYF. CDR3 coding DNA: TGTGCCAGCAGCAAACTGGTGAGCGGGGGGGCCCGGAATACGCAGTATTTT.

V and J are TRBV9 and TRBJ1-1; tentatively, D is TRBD1 (6 bases). In germline, CDR1 is SGDLS, CDR2 YYNGEE. Trimming removed 0 bases at V and 10 bases at J, with 19 bases between. The CDR3 length is 15 residues. CDR3 nucleotides: TGTGCCAGCAGCGTAGCTACTGGGTGGGCGGGGGCAGCTTTCTTT. This gives the protein CASSVATGWAGAAFF.

The rearrangement uses TRBV30 and TRBJ2-7; D is possibly TRBD1 (5 bases). This CDR3 comprises 13 residues. V gave up 0 bases and J gave up 1 base, with 7 bases separating them. Germline CDR1 and CDR2: GTSNPN and SVGIG (reference sequence). The CDR3 nucleotides are TGTGCCTGGAGTGTAGGGGCTTCCTACGAGCAGTACTTC. Translated: CAWSVGASYEQYF. The variable domain in full, with the rest retrieved from reference TRBV30 and TRBJ2-7, is SQTIHQWPATLVQPVGSPLSLECTVEGTSNPNLYWYRQAAGRGLQLLFYSVGIGQISSEVPQNLSASRPQDRQFILSSKKLLLSDSGFYLCAWSVGASYEQYFGPGTRLTVT.

V usage is TRBV13 and J usage is TRBJ1-2; D might be TRBD1 (6 bases). The CDR3 covers 16 residues. CDR1 is PRHDT, CDR2 FYEKMQ, per germline (reference sequence). Trimming removed 0 bases at V and 1 base at J, with 12 bases between. The CDR3 coding sequence is TGTGCCAGCAGCTTAGGCCCTAGCAGGGGTAACTATGGCTACACCTTC. Translating gives CASSLGPSRGNYGYTF.

This chain uses TRBV20-1 with TRBJ1-1; D is unresolved. The CDR3 consists of 13 residues. Germline V CDR1 and CDR2: DFQATT, SNEGSKA (reference sequence). Trimming removed 3 bases at V and 1 base at J, with 9 bases between. CDR3 DNA: TGCAGTGCTAGTGCGAGCACGAACACTGAAGCTTTCTTT. It translates to CSASASTNTEAFF.

This clone was detected a few times. The V and J genes are TRBV4-1 and TRBJ1-3; perhaps TRBD1 as D (5 bases). The CDR3 has 16 amino acids. V shed 0 bases and J shed 2 bases, with 11 bases lying between them. The V gene's germline CDR1 is MGHRA and CDR2 YSYEKL. Here the CDR3 DNA reads TGCGCCAGCAGCCAAGATGCGGGGCAAGCTGGAAACACCATATATTTT. Encoded protein: CASSQDAGQAGNTIYF.

The rearrangement uses TRBV10-3 and TRBJ2-7; 9 bases are shared with TRBD1. The germline CDR1 and CDR2 sequences are ENHRY and SYGVKD. This CDR3 spans 13 amino acids. V lost 7 bases and J lost 4; bases outside the gene matches: 5. The CDR3 coding sequence is TGTGCCATCAATCCGGGACAGGGTTACGAGCAGTACTTC. Translating it yields CAINPGQGYEQYF.

This clone was recorded a few times. The chain employs TRBV7-9 and TRBJ2-2; 7 positions agree with TRBD1. Germline V gives CDR1 SEHNR, CDR2 FQNEAQ (reference sequence). There are 15 residues in the CDR3. Trimming at V came to 5 bases and at J to 4 bases, leaving 7 bases not matched to a gene. In DNA, the CDR3 is TGTGCCAGCAGCCCGAGGGGGCCGGGCACCGGGGAGCTGTTTTTT. This gives the protein CASSPRGPGTGELFF. The full variable domain, with the rest looked up from reference TRBV7-9 and TRBJ2-2, is DTGVSQNPRHKITKRGQNVTFRCDPISEHNRLYWYRQTLGQGPEFLTYFQNEAQLEKSRLLSDRFSAERPKGSFSTLEIQRTEQGDSAMYLCASSPRGPGTGELFFGEGSRLTVL.

V and J are TRBV5-3 and TRBJ2-7, with D uncertain. TRBV5-3 counts as an open reading frame of uncertain function. V dropped 1 base and J dropped 3 bases, with 5 bases sitting between them. The CDR3 spans 12 residues. Written as DNA, the CDR3 is TGTGCCAGAAGCTTGACAGTCTACGAGCAGTACTTC. As protein: CARSLTVYEQYF.

The chain joins TRBV6-4 to TRBJ2-3; 7 bases fit TRBD2. Germline trimming cut 2 bases from V and 1 base from J; bases unmatched to any gene: 3. The CDR3 totals 15 residues. Germline V gene sequence: CDR1 MRHNA, CDR2 SNTAGT. CDR3 region: CASSDSGVGTDTQYF. The DNA of the CDR3 is TGTGCCAGCAGTGACAGCGGGGTTGGCACAGATACGCAGTATTTT.

The V and J genes are TRBV2 and TRBJ2-5, with 8 nucleotides matching TRBD1. The germline CDR1 and CDR2 sequences are SNHLY and FYNNEI. V was pared by 2 bases and J by 9 bases, with 17 bases of the junction left unmatched. The CDR3 is 17 residues long. CDR3 in DNA: TGTGCCAGCAGTGAAAGACGAAAGACAGGGGCGTACGGGGCCCAGTACTTC. Its protein is CASSERRKTGAYGAQYF.

The sample holds one count of this clone. The genes are TRBV7-2 and TRBJ1-3; D perhaps matches TRBD2 (6 bases). With the DNA end fitting TRBJ2-2 better, the J assignment may be wrong. Germline V CDR1 and CDR2: SGHTA, FQGNSA. The CDR3 consists of 16 residues. The chain's CDR3 is CASSTIGGMGTGELFF. DNA for the CDR3: TGTGCCAGCAGCACCATTGGGGGGATGGGGACCGGGGAGCTGTTTTTT.

The chain employs TRBV4-1 and TRBJ1-6, with 7 bases that match TRBD1. Trimming took 3 bases from V and 4 from J; bases not matched to a gene: 6. This CDR3 comprises 16 residues. Germline assignment: CDR1 MGHRA and CDR2 YSYEKL. The CDR3 coding sequence is TGCGCCAGCAGCCACTCCTCGGGACAGTATAATTCACCCCTCCACTTT. Its protein product is CASSHSSGQYNSPLHF.

The chain combines TRBV21-1 with TRBJ1-2; the D call TRBD1 from the table was never checked on the DNA. TRBV21-1 is a listed pseudogene. The CDR3 has 18 amino acids. The CDR3 DNA sequence: TGTGCCAGCACCTGGGTCAGGGGGAGGTCGCACATGGGGTATGGCTACACCTTC. Translation gives CASTWVRGRSHMGYGYTF.

This clone has more than one count but fewer than ten. The rearrangement joins TRBV11-2 to TRBJ2-7; no firm D call. The germline CDR1 and CDR2 sequences are SGHAT and FQNNGV. V was shortened by 1 base and J by 3 bases, with 7 bases between the two germline ends. This CDR3 has 13 amino acids. For the CDR3, the DNA is TGTGCCAGCAGCTTAGGCGGAAACTACGAGCAGTACTTC. It codes for CASSLGGNYEQYF.

The J gene is TRBJ1-2, the V gene TRBV19; 8 nucleotides agree with TRBD1. This CDR3 contains 14 residues. Germline V CDR1 and CDR2: LNHDA, SQIVND (reference sequence). Germline trimming cut 3 bases from V and 5 bases from J; bases unmatched to any gene: 5. The CDR3 coding sequence is TGTGCCAGTAGTATGCGGGACAGGCCATATGGCTACACCTTC. Translating gives CASSMRDRPYGYTF.